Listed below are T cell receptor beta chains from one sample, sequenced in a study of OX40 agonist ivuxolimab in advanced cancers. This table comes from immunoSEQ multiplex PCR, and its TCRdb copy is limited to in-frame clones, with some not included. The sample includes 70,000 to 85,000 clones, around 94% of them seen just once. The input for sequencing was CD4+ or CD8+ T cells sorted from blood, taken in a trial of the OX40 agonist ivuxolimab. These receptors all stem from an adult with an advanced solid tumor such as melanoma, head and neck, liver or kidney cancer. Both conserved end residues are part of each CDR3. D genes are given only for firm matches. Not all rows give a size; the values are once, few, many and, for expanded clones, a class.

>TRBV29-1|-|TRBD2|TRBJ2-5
CSVDSAGIPGTSGSGETQYF
TGCAGCGTTGACTCCGCCGGCATACCCGGGACTAGCGGGAGTGGAGAGACCCAGTACTTC
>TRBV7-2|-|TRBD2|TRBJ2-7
CASSLTSGAYEQYF
TGTGCCAGCAGCTTGACTAGCGGAGCCTACGAGCAGTACTTC
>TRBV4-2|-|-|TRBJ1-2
CASSQDNPGFSYGYTF
TGTGCCAGCAGCCAAGATAATCCGGGGTTTAGCTATGGCTACACCTTC
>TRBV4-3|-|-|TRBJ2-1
CASSHPYKPRYNEQFF
TGCGCCAGCAGCCACCCCTATAAGCCCAGATACAATGAGCAGTTCTTC
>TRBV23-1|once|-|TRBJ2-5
CATQSRPRGGSQETQYF
TGCGCCACCCAGTCAAGGCCCAGGGGAGGATCCCAAGAGACCCAGTACTTC
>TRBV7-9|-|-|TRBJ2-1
CASSLLGRTSYNEQFF
TGTGCCAGCAGCTTATTAGGCAGAACCTCCTACAATGAGCAGTTCTTC
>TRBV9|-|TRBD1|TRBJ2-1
CASSRQGILNEQFF
TGTGCCAGCAGCCGACAGGGTATATTGAATGAGCAGTTCTTC
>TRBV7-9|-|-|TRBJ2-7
CASSLGAFEQYF
TGTGCCAGCAGCTTAGGAGCGTTCGAGCAGTACTTC
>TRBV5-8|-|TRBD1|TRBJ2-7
CASSLWTGRYYEQYF
TGTGCCAGCAGCCTATGGACAGGGCGATACTACGAGCAGTACTTC
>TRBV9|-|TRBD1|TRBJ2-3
CASSVQGARTDTQYF
TGTGCCAGCAGCGTCCAGGGGGCGCGCACAGATACGCAGTATTTT
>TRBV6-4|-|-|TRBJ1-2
CASSDSAMGNYGYTF
TGTGCCAGCAGTGACTCCGCGATGGGGAACTATGGCTACACCTTC
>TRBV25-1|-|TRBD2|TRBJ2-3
CASRPAGLQDTQYF
TGTGCCAGCAGGCCAGCGGGACTGCAAGATACGCAGTATTTT
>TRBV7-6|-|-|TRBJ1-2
CASSLDSGRYGYTF
TGTGCCAGCAGCTTAGACTCAGGGCGCTATGGCTACACCTTC
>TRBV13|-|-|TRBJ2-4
CASSTAKDLAKNIQYF
TGTGCCAGCAGCACTGCCAAAGACCTAGCCAAAAACATTCAGTACTTC
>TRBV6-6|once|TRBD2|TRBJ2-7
CASTPLAGEAYEQYF
TGTGCCAGCACCCCCCTGGCGGGGGAGGCCTACGAGCAGTACTTC
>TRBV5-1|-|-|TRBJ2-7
CASSLPRDINTYEQYF
TGCGCCAGCAGCTTGCCGCGGGACATAAACACCTACGAGCAGTACTTC
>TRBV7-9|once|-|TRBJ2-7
CASSYSTGYEQYF
TGTGCCAGCAGTTACTCGACAGGATACGAGCAGTACTTC
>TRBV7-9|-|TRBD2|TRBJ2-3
CASLTTRLAGGLGPDTQYF
TGTGCCAGCTTAACAACGCGACTAGCGGGAGGTTTGGGCCCAGATACGCAGTATTTT
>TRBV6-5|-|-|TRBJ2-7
CASGRQLDSYEQYF
TGTGCCAGCGGGAGACAGCTAGACTCCTACGAGCAGTACTTC
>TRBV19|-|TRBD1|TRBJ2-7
CASSITGTGDYEQYF
TGTGCCAGTAGTATCACCGGGACAGGGGACTACGAGCAGTACTTC
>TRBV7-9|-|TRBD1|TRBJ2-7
CASSFWTGDYEQYF
TGTGCCAGCAGCTTCTGGACAGGAGACTACGAGCAGTACTTC
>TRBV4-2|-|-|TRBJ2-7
CASSQVGRSAYEQYF
TGTGCCAGCAGCCAAGTAGGGCGGTCAGCCTACGAGCAGTACTTC
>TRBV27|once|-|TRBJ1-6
CASSPNFSTSGRSPLHF
TGTGCCAGCAGTCCAAACTTCTCGACCTCTGGACGGTCACCCCTCCACTTT
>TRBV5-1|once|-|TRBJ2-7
CASSLLAIDEQYF
TGCGCCAGCAGCTTGCTAGCGATCGACGAGCAGTACTTC
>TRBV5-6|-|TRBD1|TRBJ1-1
CASSPGGAGTEAFF
TGTGCCAGCAGCCCAGGGGGCGCGGGCACTGAAGCTTTCTTT
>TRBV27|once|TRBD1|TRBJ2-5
CASSLYSTGAYQETQYF
TGTGCCAGCAGTTTATACTCGACAGGGGCGTACCAAGAGACCCAGTACTTC
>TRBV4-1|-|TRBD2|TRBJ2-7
CASSLGGLAGGMYF
TGCGCCAGCAGCCTAGGGGGACTAGCGGGCGGGATGTACTTC
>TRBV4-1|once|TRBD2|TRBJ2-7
CASRRSGTGSYEQYF
TGCGCCAGTCGACGTAGCGGGACGGGGTCCTACGAGCAGTACTTC
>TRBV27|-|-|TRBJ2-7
CASSLAGTDTYEQYF
TGTGCCAGCAGTTTAGCCGGGACGGACACCTACGAGCAGTACTTC
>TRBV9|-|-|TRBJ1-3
CASSRTIGGGNTIYF
TGTGCCAGCAGCCGAACGATAGGGGGTGGAAACACCATATATTTT
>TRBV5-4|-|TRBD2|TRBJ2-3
CASSFPGTSGIWDTDTQYF
TGTGCCAGCAGCTTCCCCGGGACTAGCGGGATATGGGACACAGATACGCAGTATTTT
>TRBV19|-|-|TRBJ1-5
CASSWGSSGDQPQHF
TGTGCCAGTAGTTGGGGGAGCTCGGGGGATCAGCCCCAGCATTTT
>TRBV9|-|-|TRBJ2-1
CASSFGSNEQFF
TGTGCCAGCAGCTTCGGCTCGAATGAGCAGTTCTTC
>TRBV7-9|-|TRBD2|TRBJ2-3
CASSPGTSGRTDTQYF
TGTGCCAGCAGCCCGGGGACTAGCGGGAGAACGGATACGCAGTATTTT
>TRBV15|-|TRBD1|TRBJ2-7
CATGWGQGSDEQYF
TGTGCCACCGGTTGGGGACAGGGTAGCGACGAGCAGTACTTC
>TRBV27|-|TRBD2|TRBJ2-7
CASSLSTGGDEQYF
TGTGCCAGCAGTTTATCGACCGGGGGGGACGAGCAGTACTTC
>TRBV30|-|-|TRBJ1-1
CAWRQWGSNTEAFF
TGTGCCTGGAGACAATGGGGCTCGAACACTGAAGCTTTCTTT
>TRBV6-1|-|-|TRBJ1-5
CASSEWGQPQHF
TGTGCCAGCAGTGAATGGGGTCAGCCCCAGCATTTT
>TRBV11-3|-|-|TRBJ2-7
CASSLDLGTYRYEQYF
TGTGCCAGCAGCTTAGATTTGGGGACGTATCGTTACGAGCAGTACTTC
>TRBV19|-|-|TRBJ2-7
CASSFGPAIDYEQYF
TGTGCCAGTAGTTTCGGACCAGCCATAGACTACGAGCAGTACTTC
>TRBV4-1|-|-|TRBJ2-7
CASSQDITRDYEQYF
TGCGCCAGCAGCCAAGATATAACACGGGACTACGAGCAGTACTTC
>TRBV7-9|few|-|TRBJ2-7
CASSRGSTYEQYF
TGTGCCAGCAGCCGGGGATCGACCTACGAGCAGTACTTC
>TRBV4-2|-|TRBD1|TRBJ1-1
CASSQELFGTGFGNTEAFF
TGTGCCAGCAGCCAAGAACTCTTCGGGACAGGTTTCGGGAACACTGAAGCTTTCTTT
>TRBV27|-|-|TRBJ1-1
CASSRGHQNTEAFF
TGTGCCAGCAGTCGGGGACACCAGAACACTGAAGCTTTCTTT
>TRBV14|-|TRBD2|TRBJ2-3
CASSQEDGRAYADTQYF
TGTGCCAGCAGCCAAGAAGACGGGAGGGCCTACGCAGATACGCAGTATTTT
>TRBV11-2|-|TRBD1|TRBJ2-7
CASSLRQGVAYEQYF
TGTGCCAGCAGCCTCCGACAGGGTGTTGCCTACGAGCAGTACTTC
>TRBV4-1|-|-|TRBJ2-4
CASSLEGGNIQYF
TGCGCCAGCAGCCTCGAGGGGGGAAACATTCAGTACTTC
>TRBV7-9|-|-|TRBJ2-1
CASSFGPQEQFF
TGTGCCAGCAGCTTCGGACCGCAAGAGCAGTTCTTC
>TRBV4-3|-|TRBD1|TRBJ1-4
CASSPTGEGEKLFF
TGCGCCAGCAGCCCGACAGGGGAAGGAGAAAAACTGTTTTTT
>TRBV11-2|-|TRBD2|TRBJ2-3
CASSLERLRLAGWPDTQYF
TGTGCCAGCAGCTTAGAAAGGCTGAGACTAGCGGGATGGCCGGATACGCAGTATTTT
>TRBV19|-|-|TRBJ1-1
CASGTSGAFF
TGTGCCAGTGGGACCTCGGGAGCTTTCTTT
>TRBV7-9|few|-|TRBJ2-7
CASTLDNPSSYEQYF
TGTGCCAGCACCCTGGACAATCCCAGCTCCTACGAGCAGTACTTC
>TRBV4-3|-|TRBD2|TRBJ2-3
CASSRNLPGLAGFTDTQYF
TGCGCCAGCAGCCGAAACCTGCCGGGACTAGCGGGATTCACAGATACGCAGTATTTT
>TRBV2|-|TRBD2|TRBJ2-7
CASPGRTPYEQYF
TGTGCCAGCCCCGGGAGGACCCCCTACGAGCAGTACTTC
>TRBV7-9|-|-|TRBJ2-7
CASSQSHEQYF
TGTGCCAGCAGCCAATCCCACGAGCAGTACTTC
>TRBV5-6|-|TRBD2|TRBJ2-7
CASSGGVAGAYEQYF
TGTGCCAGCAGCGGGGGGGTAGCGGGAGCCTACGAGCAGTACTTC